What follows is one T cell receptor beta chain and its context. As yet, its antigen is unknown. V was pared by 8 bases and J by 2 bases, with 5 bases of the junction left unmatched. The CDR3 consists of 13 residues. CDR1 is MNHNY, CDR2 SVGAGI, per germline (reference sequence). Reverse transcription of about 0.45 to 1 ug RNA was performed with random hexamers. Each CDR3 protein is one row after TCRdb ran MiXCR on the immunoSEQ multiplex PCR reads. The profile shows around 110,000 distinct CDR3 sequences, approximately 94% of them singletons. This record belongs to a study of CD8 T cells in Susac syndrome. Study results and limitations: It was acknowledged in the study that its TCR sequencing and HLA analysis involved a relatively small number of individuals.

The sample comprised CD8+ T cells from PBMCs. V and J are TRBV6-6 and TRBJ2-5, with 7 bases identical to TRBD2. This TCR derives from a human donor with Susac syndrome. CDR3 amino acids: CASGPSGQETQYF. CDR3 sequence (DNA): TGTGCCAGCGGACCTAGCGGACAAGAGACCCAGTACTTC.